A single T cell receptor beta chain is shown here with its context. TCRdb ran MiXCR on the RT-PCR reads and lists one entry per CDR3 protein. This sample yields almost 700,000 distinct CDR3 sequences, of which 14% are seen a single time; about 3.9% belongs to the top ten. CDR3 size: 14 residues. V lost 8 bases and J 0 bases, leaving 10 bases between the germline ends. Germline assignment: CDR1 MNHEY and CDR2 SVGEGT. The sequence came from a female donor in good health, serving as a healthy control. The chain links TRBV6-2 or TRBV6-3 to TRBJ1-4, with no clear D. The sample comprised memory CD4+ T cells from blood. CDR3 region: CASGRAATNEKLFF. CDR3 coding DNA: TGTGCCAGCGGAAGGGCAGCAACTAATGAAAAACTGTTTTTT.